These 11 T cell receptor beta chains share one sample of origin, sequenced in a study of shared T cell receptors in the human thymus. Clones were read by immunoSEQ multiplex PCR, and TCRdb kept only the in-frame ones, dropping some. Here the sample spans just under 550,000 clones, approximately 80% being singletons. These data were likewise used in another study, on human thymus T cells.

The sequenced sample was thymocytes. These receptors all stem from a boy in the first two years of life with a congenital heart defect.

The chain recombines TRBV5-6 with TRBJ2-3; D is uncertain. Germline loops: CDR1 SGHDT, CDR2 YYEEEE. This CDR3 has 14 amino acids. Trimming shortened V by 3 bases and J by 0 bases, and 8 bases separated the two germline ends. The CDR3 loop reads CASSSLGSTDTQYF. The CDR3 coding sequence is TGTGCCAGCAGCTCGCTAGGAAGCACAGATACGCAGTATTTT.

The chain carries TRBV14 and TRBJ2-5; possible D gene TRBD2, 7 bases. CDR1 SGHDN and CDR2 FVKESK come from the germline V gene. Trimming shortened V by 1 base and J by 5 bases, and 14 bases separated the two germline ends. The CDR3 totals 15 residues. The CDR3 region has the DNA TGTGCCAGCAGCCAAGCGTCTAGCGGACAGGAGACCCAGTACTTC. Its protein is CASSQASSGQETQYF. The full variable domain, its missing parts supplied by reference TRBV14 and TRBJ2-5, is EAGVTQFPSHSVIEKGQTVTLRCDPISGHDNLYWYRRVMGKEIKFLLHFVKESKQDESGMPNNRFLAERTGGTYSTLKVQPAELEDSGVYFCASSQASSGQETQYFGPGTRLLVL.

The V gene is TRBV6-5, the J gene TRBJ2-3, with D perhaps TRBD2 (6 bases). Germline assignment: CDR1 MNHEY and CDR2 SVGAGI. The CDR3 spans 16 residues. With 4 bases removed from V and 7 bases from J, the gap between germline ends came to 21 bases. DNA of the CDR3: TGTGCCAGCAGTTCTCCAGGCGGGGCGGGCCCTTATACGCAGTATTTT. Translating it yields CASSSPGGAGPYTQYF.

The CDR3 DNA is TGTGCCAGCAGTTTAGGGGACAGGGGAAACTACGAGCAGTACTTC. As protein: CASSLGDRGNYEQYF. The chain has TRBV28 and TRBJ2-7; 10 positions match TRBD1. V shed 2 bases and J 3 bases; nucleotides not matched to a gene: 4. The CDR3 loop spans 15 amino acids. Germline CDR1 and CDR2: MDHEN and SYDVKM.

The CDR3 DNA sequence: TGTGCCAGCAGTGTAAGGACTAGCGGGAGGGCCTCGGGCACCGGGGAGCTGTTTTTT. Its protein product is CASSVRTSGRASGTGELFF. The chain joins TRBV6-1 to TRBJ2-2; 15 nucleotides align to TRBD2. Germline-derived CDR1 and CDR2 are MNHNS and SASEGT. There are 19 residues in the CDR3. Trimming removed 4 bases from V and 4 bases from J; junction bases left unmatched: 10.

This clone was seen only a few times. V gene TRBV7-2 combines with J gene TRBJ2-3, with a tentative D call TRBD2 (6 bases). Germline V gene lookup returns CDR1 SGHTA and CDR2 FQGNSA. The CDR3 is 15 residues long. Trimming shortened V by 1 base and J by 2 bases, and 10 bases separated the two germline ends. In DNA, the CDR3 is TGTGCCAGCAGCTTAGGGGGGGAGTTCACAGATACGCAGTATTTT. Amino acid sequence: CASSLGGEFTDTQYF.

The genes are TRBV28 and TRBJ1-4; D might be TRBD1 (5 bases). This CDR3 is built from 14 residues. Germline CDR1 is MDHEN and CDR2 is SYDVKM. Trimming took off 2 bases at V and 7 bases at J, with 11 bases between the two ends. The CDR3 region is CASSLPRGGEKLFF. In DNA, the CDR3 is TGTGCCAGCAGTTTACCGAGGGGAGGTGAAAAACTGTTTTTT.

The chain employs TRBV5-6 and TRBJ1-4; D gene unclear. CDR1 is SGHDT and CDR2 is YYEEEE in the germline V gene. The length of the CDR3 is 17 residues. V gave up 0 bases and J gave up 0 bases, with 12 bases separating them. In DNA form, the CDR3 reads TGTGCCAGCAGCTTGGAGGAGGGAAAGGCAACTAATGAAAAACTGTTTTTT. Amino acids: CASSLEEGKATNEKLFF.

The V gene is TRBV14, the J gene TRBJ2-7; 8 bases agree with TRBD1. The V and J ends lost 7 bases and 5 bases, in that order; junction bases with no gene match: 10. The CDR3 spans 14 residues. Germline CDR1 is SGHDN and CDR2 is FVKESK. The CDR3 spells CASTPEGTGDEQYF. CDR3 in DNA: TGTGCCAGCACTCCCGAAGGGACAGGCGACGAGCAGTACTTC. The complete variable domain, with remaining parts taken from reference TRBV14 and TRBJ2-7, reads EAGVTQFPSHSVIEKGQTVTLRCDPISGHDNLYWYRRVMGKEIKFLLHFVKESKQDESGMPNNRFLAERTGGTYSTLKVQPAELEDSGVYFCASTPEGTGDEQYFGPGTRLTVT.

The chain combines TRBV5-8 with TRBJ2-5; tentative D call: TRBD1 (5 bases). Germline V CDR1 and CDR2: SGHTS, YDEGEE. This CDR3 has 14 amino acids. The ends were cut back, 1 base at V and 7 bases at J, with 14 bases in the middle. CDR3 loop: CASSLLGASGTQYF. The CDR3 bases are TGTGCCAGCAGCTTGCTAGGGGCGTCAGGGACCCAGTACTTC. Full variable domain (rest looked up from reference TRBV5-8 and TRBJ2-5): EAGVTQSPTHLIKTRGQQATLRCSPISGHTSVYWYQQALGLGLQFLLWYDEGEERNRGNFPPRFSGRQFPNYSSELNVNALELEDSALYLCASSLLGASGTQYFGPGTRLLVL.

The CDR3 sequence is CASSGQRGREAYEQYF. CDR3 nucleotide sequence: TGCGCCAGCAGCGGACAGCGGGGCAGGGAAGCCTACGAGCAGTACTTC. The rearrangement links TRBV10-2 to TRBJ2-7, with D perhaps TRBD2 (7 bases). The V end lost 6 bases, the J end lost 2 bases, and 20 bases lay between the germline ends. CDR3 length: 16 residues. Germline CDR1 is WSHSY and CDR2 is SAAADI.